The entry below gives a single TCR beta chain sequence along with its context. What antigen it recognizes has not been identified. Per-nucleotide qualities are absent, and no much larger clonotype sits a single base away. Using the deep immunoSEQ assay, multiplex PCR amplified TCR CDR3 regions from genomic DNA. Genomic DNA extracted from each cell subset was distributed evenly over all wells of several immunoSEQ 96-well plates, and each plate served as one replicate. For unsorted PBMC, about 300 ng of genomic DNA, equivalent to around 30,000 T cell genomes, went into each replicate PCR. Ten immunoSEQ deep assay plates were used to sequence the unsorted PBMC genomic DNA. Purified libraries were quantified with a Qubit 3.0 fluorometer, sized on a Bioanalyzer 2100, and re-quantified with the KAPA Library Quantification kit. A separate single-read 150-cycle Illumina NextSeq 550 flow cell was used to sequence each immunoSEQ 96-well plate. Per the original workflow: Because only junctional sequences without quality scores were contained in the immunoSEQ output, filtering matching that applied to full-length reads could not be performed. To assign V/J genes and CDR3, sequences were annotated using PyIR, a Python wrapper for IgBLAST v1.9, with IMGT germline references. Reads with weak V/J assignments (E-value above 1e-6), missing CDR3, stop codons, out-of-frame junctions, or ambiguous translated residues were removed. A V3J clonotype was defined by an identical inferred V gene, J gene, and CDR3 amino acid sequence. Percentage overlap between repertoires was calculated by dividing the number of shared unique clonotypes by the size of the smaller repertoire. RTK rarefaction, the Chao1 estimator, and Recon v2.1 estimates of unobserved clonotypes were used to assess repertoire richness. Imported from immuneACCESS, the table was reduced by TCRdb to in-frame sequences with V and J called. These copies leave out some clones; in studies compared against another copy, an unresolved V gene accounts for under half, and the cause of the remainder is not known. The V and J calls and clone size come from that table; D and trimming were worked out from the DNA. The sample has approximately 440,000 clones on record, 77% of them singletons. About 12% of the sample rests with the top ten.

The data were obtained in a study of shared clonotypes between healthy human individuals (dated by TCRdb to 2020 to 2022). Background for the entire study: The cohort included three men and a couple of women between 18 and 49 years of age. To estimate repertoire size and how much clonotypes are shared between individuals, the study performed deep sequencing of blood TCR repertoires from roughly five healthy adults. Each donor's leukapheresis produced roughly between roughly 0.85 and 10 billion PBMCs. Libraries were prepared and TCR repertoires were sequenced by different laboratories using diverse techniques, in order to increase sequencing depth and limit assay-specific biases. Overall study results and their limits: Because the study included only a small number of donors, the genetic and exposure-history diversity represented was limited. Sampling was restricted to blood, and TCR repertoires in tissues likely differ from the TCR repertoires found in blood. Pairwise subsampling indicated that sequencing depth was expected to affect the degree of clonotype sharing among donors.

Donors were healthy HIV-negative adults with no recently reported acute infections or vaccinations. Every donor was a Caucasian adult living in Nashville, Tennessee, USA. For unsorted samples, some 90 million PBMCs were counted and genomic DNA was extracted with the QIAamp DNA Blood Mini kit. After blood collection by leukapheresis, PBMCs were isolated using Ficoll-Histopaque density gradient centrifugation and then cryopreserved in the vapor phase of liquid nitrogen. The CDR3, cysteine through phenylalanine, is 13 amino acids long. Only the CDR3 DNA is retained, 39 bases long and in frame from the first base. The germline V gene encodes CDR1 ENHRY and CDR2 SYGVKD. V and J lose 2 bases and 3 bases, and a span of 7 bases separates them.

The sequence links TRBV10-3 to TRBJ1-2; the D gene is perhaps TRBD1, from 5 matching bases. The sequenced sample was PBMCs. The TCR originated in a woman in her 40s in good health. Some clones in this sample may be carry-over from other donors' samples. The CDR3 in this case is CAISEEGYYGYTF. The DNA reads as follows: TGTGCCATCAGTGAGGAGGGGTACTATGGCTACACCTTC.